The next 13 T cell receptor beta chains were all read from a single sample in a study of blood T cell repertoires in COVID-19. Produced via immunoSEQ multiplex PCR; TCRdb's table is partial and in-frame only. The table has about 340,000 clones, around four fifths seen once. The sample taken for sequencing was peripheral blood. These receptors originate from a man aged 25 to 45 with active or convalescent COVID-19.

The chain has TRBV6-2 or TRBV6-3 and TRBJ2-5, with D tentatively TRBD1 (6 bases). Germline CDR1 MNHEY, CDR2 SVGEGT. With 0 bases removed from V and 5 bases from J, the gap between germline ends came to 13 bases. The CDR3 has 15 amino acids. CDR3 sequence (DNA): TGTGCCAGCAGTTACTCCCACGGGACAAGGGAGACCCAGTACTTC. Translated: CASSYSHGTRETQYF.

The chain combines TRBV7-9 with TRBJ2-7; no definite D call. The CDR3 contains 11 residues. Germline CDR1 SEHNR, CDR2 FQNEAQ (reference sequence). V was trimmed by 5 bases and J by 7 bases, leaving 9 bases between them. In DNA form, the CDR3 reads TGTGCCAGCAGCCACGCTGAGGAGCAGTACTTC. This gives the protein CASSHAEEQYF.

As for this clone: One end of the junction fails to match germline, which may point to a read error. V usage is TRBV12-3 or TRBV12-4 and J usage is TRBJ1-2; D is possibly TRBD1 (6 bases). The CDR3 has 13 amino acids. CDR3 loop: CASRLGAGYGYTF. DNA for the CDR3: TGTGCCAGCCGTTTGGGGGCAGGCTATGGCTACACCTTC.

This rearrangement joins TRBV19 to TRBJ2-7, with a weak D call TRBD2 (6 bases). The CDR3 extends over 15 amino acids. CDR1 LNHDA and CDR2 SQIVND come from the germline V gene (reference sequence). V lost 0 bases and J 2 bases, leaving 11 bases between the germline ends. CDR3 bases: TGTGCCAGTAGTATAGATCTGCGGGATCCCTACGAGCAGTACTTC. It codes for CASSIDLRDPYEQYF.

The chain is built from TRBV10-3 and TRBJ1-6; TRBD1 matches at 8 bases. Trimming removed 0 bases from V and 12 bases from J; junction bases left unmatched: 13. CDR1 and CDR2 from the germline V gene are ENHRY and SYGVKD. The CDR3 is 17 amino acids. The CDR3 region is CAISESMRTTGGEPLHF. The DNA for the CDR3 is TGTGCCATCAGTGAGTCGATGAGGACTACAGGGGGTGAACCCCTCCACTTT.

This clone appeared a few times. This sequence joins TRBV24-1 and TRBJ2-2; tentatively, D is TRBD1 (5 bases). The germline CDR1 and CDR2 sequences are KGHDR and SFDVKD. This CDR3 spans 14 amino acids. With 9 bases removed from V and 4 bases from J, the gap between germline ends came to 14 bases. The CDR3 reads CATGQGLSTGELFF. CDR3 bases: TGTGCCACCGGCCAGGGCCTTAGCACCGGGGAGCTGTTTTTT.

CDR3 loop: CASSLGQGVYEQYF. In nucleotides, the CDR3 is TGTGCCAGCAGCCTGGGACAGGGAGTCTACGAGCAGTACTTC. The chain links TRBV7-9 to TRBJ2-7, with 9 bases matching TRBD1. The germline V gene has CDR1 SEHNR and CDR2 FQNEAQ (reference sequence). This CDR3 is built from 14 residues. V dropped 5 bases and J dropped 3; count of bases not matched to a gene: 5.

V and J are TRBV7-2 and TRBJ1-2; 7 nucleotides align to TRBD1. CDR1 SGHTA and CDR2 FQGNSA come from the germline V gene. Trimming removed 6 bases from V and 2 bases from J; junction bases left unmatched: 9. CDR3 size: 15 residues. In DNA, the CDR3 is TGTGCCAGCAGGTACAGGGGCGTCCTGAACTATGGCTACACCTTC. Amino acids: CASRYRGVLNYGYTF.

This clone was observed a single time. The chain couples TRBV9 to TRBJ2-3; 8 bases match TRBD2. Per germline, CDR1 SGDLS and CDR2 YYNGEE. The CDR3 is made up of 17 amino acids. J gave up 6 bases and V 4 bases, and 16 bases lay outside the gene matches. This CDR3 reads CASSPRLALQTGDTQYF. The CDR3 DNA reads as TGTGCCAGCAGCCCTCGACTAGCGCTCCAGACGGGGGATACGCAGTATTTT.

This chain links TRBV30 with TRBJ2-2; 7 bases line up with TRBD2. Unmatched junction bases numbered 11, after V lost 7 bases and J lost 6 bases. In germline, CDR1 is GTSNPN, CDR2 SVGIG (reference sequence). The CDR3 is 14 amino acids. The CDR3 region has the DNA TGTGCCTCATGGGCGGGAGTTAACGCCGGGGAGCTGTTTTTT. Protein product: CASWAGVNAGELFF.

The table lists this clone with a few counts. The chain joins TRBV9 to TRBJ1-3; 9 bases fit TRBD1. Germline lookup yields CDR1 SGDLS and CDR2 YYNGEE. V shed 3 bases, J shed 2 bases, and the junction held 6 bases outside the gene matches. The CDR3 is 16 amino acids. The CDR3 DNA is TGTGCCAGCAGCGCCGGGACAGGGATCGCTGGAAACACCATATATTTT. Amino acid sequence: CASSAGTGIAGNTIYF. Full variable domain (remainder filled in from reference TRBV9 and TRBJ1-3): DSGVTQTPKHLITATGQRVTLRCSPRSGDLSVYWYQQSLDQGLQFLIQYYNGEERAKGNILERFSAQQFPDLHSELNLSSLELGDSALYFCASSAGTGIAGNTIYFGEGSWLTVV.

V gene TRBV6-5 combines with J gene TRBJ1-5; D is possibly TRBD1 (6 bases). The CDR3 extends over 13 amino acids. Trimming left V 6 bases short and J 10 bases short, with 16 bases between. CDR1 is MNHEY and CDR2 is SVGAGI in the germline V gene. The CDR3 reads CASSGLGGQPQHF. In nucleotides, the CDR3 is TGTGCCAGCAGCGGTCTTGGGGGCCAACCCCAGCATTTT.

This chain connects TRBV7-8 to TRBJ2-7; TRBD2 agrees at 10 bases. Unmatched junction bases numbered 3, after V lost 1 base and J lost 0 bases. CDR3 size: 16 residues. Germline-derived CDR1 and CDR2 are SGHVS and FQNEAQ. In DNA, the CDR3 is TGTGCCAGCAGCTTAGGGCCTAGCGGGAGCTCCTACGAGCAGTACTTC. Protein sequence: CASSLGPSGSSYEQYF.